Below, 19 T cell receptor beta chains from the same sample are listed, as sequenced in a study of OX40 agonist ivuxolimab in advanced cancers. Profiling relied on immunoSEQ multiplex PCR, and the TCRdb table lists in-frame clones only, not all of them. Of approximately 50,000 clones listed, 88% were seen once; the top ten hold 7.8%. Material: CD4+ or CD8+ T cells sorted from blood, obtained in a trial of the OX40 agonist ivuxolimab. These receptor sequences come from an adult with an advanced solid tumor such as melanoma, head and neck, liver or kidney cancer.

This chain's CDR3 is CASSGGTGSIYEQYF. In DNA form, the CDR3 reads TGCGCCAGCAGCGGGGGGACAGGCTCGATCTACGAGCAGTACTTC. The V gene is TRBV5-1, the J gene TRBJ2-7; TRBD1 matches 8 bases. The CDR3 sequence is 15 residues long. V shed 4 bases and J 3 bases; nucleotides not matched to a gene: 9. CDR1 and CDR2 from the germline V gene are SGHRS and YFSETQ.

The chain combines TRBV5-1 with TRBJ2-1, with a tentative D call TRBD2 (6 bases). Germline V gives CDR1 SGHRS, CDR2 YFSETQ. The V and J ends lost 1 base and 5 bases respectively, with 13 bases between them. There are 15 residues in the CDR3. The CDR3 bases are TGCGCCAGCAGCTTGTTTCCTAGCGCCCACAATGAGCAGTTCTTC. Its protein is CASSLFPSAHNEQFF.

The CDR3 sequence is CASREAELLGAFF. The CDR3 region has the DNA TGTGCCAGCAGGGAAGCTGAGCTCCTCGGAGCTTTCTTT. J is TRBJ1-1 and V is TRBV28, with no clear D. The CDR3 consists of 13 residues. Per the germline V gene, CDR1 is MDHEN and CDR2 is SYDVKM. V was trimmed by 6 bases and J by 10 bases, leaving 18 bases between them.

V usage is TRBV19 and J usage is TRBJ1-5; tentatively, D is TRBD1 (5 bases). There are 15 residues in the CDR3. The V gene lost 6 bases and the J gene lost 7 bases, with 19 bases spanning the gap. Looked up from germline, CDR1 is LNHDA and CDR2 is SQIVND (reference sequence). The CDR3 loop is CASRATRGKGQPQHF. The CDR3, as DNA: TGTGCCAGTAGGGCCACGAGGGGTAAGGGCCAGCCCCAGCATTTT.

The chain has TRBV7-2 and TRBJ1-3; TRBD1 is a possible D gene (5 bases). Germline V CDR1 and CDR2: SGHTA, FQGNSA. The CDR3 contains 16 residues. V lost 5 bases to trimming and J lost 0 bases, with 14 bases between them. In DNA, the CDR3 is TGTGCCAGCAGCCCGGGGCCCTCGAGCTCTGGAAACACCATATATTTT. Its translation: CASSPGPSSSGNTIYF.

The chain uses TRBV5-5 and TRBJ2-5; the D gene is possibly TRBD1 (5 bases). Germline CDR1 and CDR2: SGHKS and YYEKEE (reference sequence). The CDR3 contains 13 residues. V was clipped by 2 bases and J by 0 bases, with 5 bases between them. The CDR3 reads CASSLQDQETQYF. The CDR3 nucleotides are TGTGCCAGCAGCTTACAGGACCAAGAGACCCAGTACTTC. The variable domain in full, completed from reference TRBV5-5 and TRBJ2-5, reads DAGVTQSPTHLIKTRGQQVTLRCSPISGHKSVSWYQQVLGQGPQFIFQYYEKEERGRGNFPDRFSARQFPNYSSELNVNALLLGDSALYLCASSLQDQETQYFGPGTRLLVL.

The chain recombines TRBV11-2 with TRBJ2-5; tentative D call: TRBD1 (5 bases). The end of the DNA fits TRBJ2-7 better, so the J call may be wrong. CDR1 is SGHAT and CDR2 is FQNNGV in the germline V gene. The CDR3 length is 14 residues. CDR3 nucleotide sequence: TGTGCCAGCAGCTCATCACCAGGGTCGTACGAGCAGTACTTC. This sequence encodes CASSSSPGSYEQYF.

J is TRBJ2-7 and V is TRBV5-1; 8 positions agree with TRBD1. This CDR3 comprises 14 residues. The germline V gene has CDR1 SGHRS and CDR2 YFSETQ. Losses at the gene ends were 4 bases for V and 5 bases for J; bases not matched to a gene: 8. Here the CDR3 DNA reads TGCGCCAGCAGCCTCGGACAGGGCGTCCACGAGCAGTACTTC. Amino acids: CASSLGQGVHEQYF.

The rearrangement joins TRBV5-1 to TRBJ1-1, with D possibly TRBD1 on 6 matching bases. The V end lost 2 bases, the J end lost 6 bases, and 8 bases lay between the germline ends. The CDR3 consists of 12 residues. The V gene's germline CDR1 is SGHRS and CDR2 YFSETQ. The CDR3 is CASSLDRSEAFF. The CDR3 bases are TGCGCCAGCAGCTTAGACAGGTCTGAAGCTTTCTTT. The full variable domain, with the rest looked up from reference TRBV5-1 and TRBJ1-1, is KAGVTQTPRYLIKTRGQQVTLSCSPISGHRSVSWYQQTPGQGLQFLFEYFSETQRNKGNFPGRFSGRQFSNSRSEMNVSTLELGDSALYLCASSLDRSEAFFGQGTRLTVV.

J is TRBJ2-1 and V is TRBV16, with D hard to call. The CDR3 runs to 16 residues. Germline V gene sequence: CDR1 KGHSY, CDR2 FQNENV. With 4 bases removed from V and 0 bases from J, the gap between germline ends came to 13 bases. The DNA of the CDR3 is TGTGCCAGCAGCCTCCCCAAGAGGAGCTCCTACAATGAGCAGTTCTTC. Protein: CASSLPKRSSYNEQFF.

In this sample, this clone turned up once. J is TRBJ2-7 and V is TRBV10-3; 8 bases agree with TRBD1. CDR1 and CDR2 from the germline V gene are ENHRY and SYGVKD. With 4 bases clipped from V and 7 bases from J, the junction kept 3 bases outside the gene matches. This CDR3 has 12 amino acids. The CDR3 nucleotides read TGTGCCATCAGTGTTGACAGGGGTGAGCAGTACTTC. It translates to CAISVDRGEQYF.

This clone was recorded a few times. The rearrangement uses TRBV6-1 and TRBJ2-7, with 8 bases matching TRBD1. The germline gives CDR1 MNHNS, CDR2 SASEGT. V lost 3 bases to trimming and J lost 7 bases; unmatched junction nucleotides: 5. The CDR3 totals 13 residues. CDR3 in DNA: TGTGCCAGCAGTGACCGCACAGGGGGTGAGCAGTACTTC. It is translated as CASSDRTGGEQYF.

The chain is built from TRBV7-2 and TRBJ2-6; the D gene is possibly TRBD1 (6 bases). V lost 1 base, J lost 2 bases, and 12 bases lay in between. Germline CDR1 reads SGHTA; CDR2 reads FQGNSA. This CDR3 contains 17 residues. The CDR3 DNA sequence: TGTGCCAGCAGCTTAGAGGGGGAGTTCGCTGGGGCCAACGTCCTGACTTTC. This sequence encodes CASSLEGEFAGANVLTF.

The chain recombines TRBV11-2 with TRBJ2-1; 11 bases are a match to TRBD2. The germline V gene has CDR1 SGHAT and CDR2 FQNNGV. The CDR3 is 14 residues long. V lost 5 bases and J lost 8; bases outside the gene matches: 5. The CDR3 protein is CASSPTSGSHEQFF. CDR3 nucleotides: TGTGCCAGCAGCCCAACTAGCGGGAGTCATGAGCAGTTCTTC. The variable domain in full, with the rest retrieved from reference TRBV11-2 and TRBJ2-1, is EAGVAQSPRYKIIEKRQSVAFWCNPISGHATLYWYQQILGQGPKLLIQFQNNGVVDDSQLPKDRFSAERLKGVDSTLKIQPAKLEDSAVYLCASSPTSGSHEQFFGPGTRLTVL.

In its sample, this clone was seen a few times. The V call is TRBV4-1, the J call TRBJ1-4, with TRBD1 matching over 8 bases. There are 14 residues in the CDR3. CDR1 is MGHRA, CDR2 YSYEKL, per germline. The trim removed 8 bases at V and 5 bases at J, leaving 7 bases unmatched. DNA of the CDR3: TGCGCCAGCCACGGGGACAGGCTAAATGAAAAACTGTTTTTT. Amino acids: CASHGDRLNEKLFF.

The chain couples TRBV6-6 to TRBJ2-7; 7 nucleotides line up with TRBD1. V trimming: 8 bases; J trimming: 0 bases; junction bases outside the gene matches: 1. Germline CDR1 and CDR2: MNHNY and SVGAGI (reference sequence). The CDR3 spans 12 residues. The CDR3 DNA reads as TGTGCCAGCGGGGACAGCTCCTACGAGCAGTACTTC. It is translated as CASGDSSYEQYF.

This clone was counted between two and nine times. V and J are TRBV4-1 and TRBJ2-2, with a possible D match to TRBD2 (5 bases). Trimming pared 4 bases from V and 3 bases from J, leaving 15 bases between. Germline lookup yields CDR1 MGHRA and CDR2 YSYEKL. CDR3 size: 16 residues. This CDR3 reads CASSPWRSNDTGELFF. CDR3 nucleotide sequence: TGCGCCAGCAGCCCCTGGAGGTCTAACGACACCGGGGAGCTGTTTTTT.

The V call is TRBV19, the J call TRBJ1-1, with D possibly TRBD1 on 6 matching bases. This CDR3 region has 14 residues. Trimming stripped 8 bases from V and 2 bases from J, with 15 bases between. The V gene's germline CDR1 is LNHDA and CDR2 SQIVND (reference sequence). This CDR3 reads CASGPRGLNTEAFF. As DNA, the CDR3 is TGTGCCAGTGGGCCCAGGGGTTTAAACACTGAAGCTTTCTTT. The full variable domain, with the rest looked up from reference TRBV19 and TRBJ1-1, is DGGITQSPKYLFRKEGQNVTLSCEQNLNHDAMYWYRQDPGQGLRLIYYSQIVNDFQKGDIAEGYSVSREKKESFPLTVTSAQKNPTAFYLCASGPRGLNTEAFFGQGTRLTVV.

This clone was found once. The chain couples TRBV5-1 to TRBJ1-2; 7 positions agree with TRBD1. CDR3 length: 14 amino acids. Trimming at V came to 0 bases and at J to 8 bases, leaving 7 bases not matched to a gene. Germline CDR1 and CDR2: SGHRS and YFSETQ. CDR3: CASSLETGLSGYTF. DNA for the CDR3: TGCGCCAGCAGCTTGGAGACAGGGCTGAGCGGCTACACCTTC.